This T cell receptor beta chain was obtained from a study of OX40 agonist ivuxolimab in advanced cancers. Profiled with immunoSEQ multiplex PCR; TCRdb holds only in-frame clones, not every one. The sample lists some 98,000 clones, about four fifths occurring once. This CDR3 is built from 12 residues. V was trimmed by 2 bases and J by 10 bases, leaving 8 bases between them. Germline V gene data show CDR1 as MNHEY and CDR2 as SMNVEV (reference sequence). V and J are TRBV27 and TRBJ1-4, with D possibly being TRBD1 (6 bases). This receptor was taken from an adult with an advanced solid tumor such as melanoma, head and neck, liver or kidney cancer. Sequencing was performed on CD4+ or CD8+ T cells sorted from blood, taken in a trial of the OX40 agonist ivuxolimab. Here the CDR3 DNA reads TGTGCCAGCAGTTTAGAAGGGGGAAAACTGTTTTTT. Protein sequence: CASSLEGGKLFF.